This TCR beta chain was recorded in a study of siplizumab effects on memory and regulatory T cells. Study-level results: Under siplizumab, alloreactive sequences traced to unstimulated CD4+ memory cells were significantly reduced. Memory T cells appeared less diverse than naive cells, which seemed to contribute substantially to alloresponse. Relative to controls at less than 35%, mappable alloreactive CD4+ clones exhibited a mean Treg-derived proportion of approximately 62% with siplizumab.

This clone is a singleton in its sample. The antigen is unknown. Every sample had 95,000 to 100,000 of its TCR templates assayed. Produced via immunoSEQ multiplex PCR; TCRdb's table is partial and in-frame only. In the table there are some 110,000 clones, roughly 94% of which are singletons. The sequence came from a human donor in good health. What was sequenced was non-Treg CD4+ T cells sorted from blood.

The CDR3 DNA reads as TGCGCCAGCAGCTCCCGACAGGGAAAGTTCGGGGAGCTGTTTTTT. Amino acid sequence: CASSSRQGKFGELFF. The V and J genes are TRBV5-1 and TRBJ2-2; TRBD1 matches at 7 bases. This CDR3 has 15 amino acids. From germline, CDR1 is SGHRS and CDR2 YFSETQ. J was trimmed by 7 bases and V by 3 bases; bases with no gene match: 9.